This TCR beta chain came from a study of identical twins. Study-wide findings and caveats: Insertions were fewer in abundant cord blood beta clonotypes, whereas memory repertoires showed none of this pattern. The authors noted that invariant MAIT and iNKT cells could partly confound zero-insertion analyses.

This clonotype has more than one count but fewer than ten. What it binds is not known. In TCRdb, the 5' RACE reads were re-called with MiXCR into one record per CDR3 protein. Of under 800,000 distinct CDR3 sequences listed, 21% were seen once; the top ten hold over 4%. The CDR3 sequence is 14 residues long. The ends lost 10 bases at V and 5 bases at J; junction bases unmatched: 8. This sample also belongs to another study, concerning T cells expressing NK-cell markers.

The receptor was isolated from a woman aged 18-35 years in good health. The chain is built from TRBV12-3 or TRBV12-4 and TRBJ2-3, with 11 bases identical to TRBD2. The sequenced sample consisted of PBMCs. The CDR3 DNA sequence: TGTGCCATTAGCGGGGGGGCCTGGGGAGATACGCAGTATTTT. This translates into CAISGGAWGDTQYF.